The present entry profiles one T cell receptor (beta chain) with its context. Its antigen remains unknown. Generated by immunoSEQ multiplex PCR, the TCRdb table keeps only in-frame clones and is missing some. Altogether 130,000 or so clones are present, roughly 90% being singletons, with the ten largest covering approximately 1%. V shed 4 bases, J shed 12 bases, and the junction held 4 bases outside the gene matches. From germline, CDR1 is LGHDT and CDR2 YNNKEL (reference sequence). The CDR3 is 12 residues long. These data originate in a study of T cell responses to AZD1222 COVID-19 vaccine. Study-level points and caveats: Once two AZD1222 doses were given, Spike-specific TCR breadth and depth went up. Seropositive status at baseline applied to only six AZD1222 recipients.

V gene TRBV3-1 (or the pseudogene TRBV3-2) combines with J gene TRBJ2-2; 8 bases match TRBD2. The receptor was derived from an adult in good health. Source: peripheral blood, taken on day 0 of AZD1222 vaccination. The CDR3 region is CASSLAGTQLFF. For the CDR3, the DNA is TGTGCCAGCAGCCTAGCGGGAACCCAGCTGTTTTTT.